The 18 T cell receptor beta chains presented below share a single source sample, sequenced in a study of blood T cell repertoires in COVID-19. Assay: immunoSEQ multiplex PCR; the TCRdb copy retains only in-frame clones and omits some. This repertoire shows around 78,000 clones, approximately 90% found once; its top ten account for approximately 11%. Sample: peripheral blood. The receptors derive from a man aged 65-85 years with active or convalescent COVID-19.

The rearrangement joins TRBV13 to TRBJ2-1; 8 positions agree with TRBD2. The CDR3 is made up of 14 amino acids. CDR1 and CDR2 from the germline V gene are PRHDT and FYEKMQ (reference sequence). The V and J ends lost 1 base and 8 bases, in that order; junction bases with no gene match: 4. CDR3 amino acids: CASSLAGGGYEQFF. For the CDR3, the DNA is TGTGCCAGCAGCTTAGCGGGAGGGGGTTATGAGCAGTTCTTC.

CDR3 sequence (DNA): TGTGCCTGGCAACATATTACTTCACCCCTCCACTTT. Its translation: CAWQHITSPLHF. The chain employs TRBV30 and TRBJ1-6; no clear D gene. Trimming left V 5 bases short and J 9 bases short, with 11 bases between. Germline CDR1 GTSNPN, CDR2 SVGIG (reference sequence). CDR3 size: 12 residues.

This clone came up once. The gene calls are TRBV10-3 and TRBJ1-4; D is undetermined. Germline CDR1 reads ENHRY; CDR2 reads SYGVKD. Trimming cost V 5 bases and J 5 bases, with 9 bases left between them. There are 13 residues in the CDR3. The CDR3 DNA reads TGTGCCATCAGTCGAGAGGTAAATGAAAAACTGTTTTTT. Residues: CAISREVNEKLFF.

This clone was detected only a few times. The J gene is TRBJ2-2, the V gene TRBV29-1, with D possibly TRBD1 on 6 matching bases. Germline CDR1 is SQVTM and CDR2 is ANQGSEA. V was pared by 4 bases and J by 5 bases, with 14 bases between. The CDR3 consists of 14 residues. The DNA of the CDR3 is TGCAGCGTTGGGTCAGGGGCCCGTACCGGGGAGCTGTTTTTT. Its translation: CSVGSGARTGELFF.

The chain employs TRBV19 and TRBJ2-7; 7 nucleotides line up with TRBD1. CDR3 size: 14 residues. The germline gives CDR1 LNHDA, CDR2 SQIVND (reference sequence). The J segment lost 2 bases and the V segment lost 3 bases, leaving 4 bases of the junction unmatched. CDR3 residues: CASSISQGAYEQYF. CDR3 coding DNA: TGTGCCAGTAGTATCAGTCAGGGGGCCTACGAGCAGTACTTC.

The V and J genes are TRBV27 and TRBJ1-2, with TRBD1 matching 7 bases. V was pared by 3 bases and J by 7 bases, with 8 bases of the junction left unmatched. Germline CDR1 and CDR2: MNHEY and SMNVEV (reference sequence). This CDR3 has 14 residues. Here the CDR3 DNA reads TGTGCCAGCAGTTTCACAGGGGAAAGCTTTGGCTACACCTTC. This gives the protein CASSFTGESFGYTF.

The chain joins TRBV20-1 to TRBJ1-5; D gene ambiguous. The CDR3 spans 14 residues. Trimming left V 3 bases short and J 3 bases short, with 12 bases between. Germline CDR1 DFQATT, CDR2 SNEGSKA (reference sequence). The CDR3: CSASRGPSNQPQHF. The CDR3 DNA reads as TGCAGTGCTAGTCGAGGGCCCTCCAATCAGCCCCAGCATTTT.

This chain uses TRBV18 with TRBJ1-1; D call uncertain. With 1 base removed from V and 1 base from J, the gap between germline ends came to 13 bases. Germline CDR1 reads KGHSH; CDR2 reads LQKENI. The CDR3 extends over 16 amino acids. DNA of the CDR3: TGTGCCAGCTCACCACTGCCCCCCCCCGGGAACACTGAAGCTTTCTTT. This encodes CASSPLPPPGNTEAFF.

This rearrangement joins TRBV6-4 to TRBJ1-2, with D possibly TRBD1 on 6 matching bases. V lost 6 bases and J 4 bases, leaving 12 bases between the germline ends. Germline V gene lookup returns CDR1 MRHNA and CDR2 SNTAGT. The CDR3 extends over 13 amino acids. The CDR3 is CASSREQGYGYTF. In DNA form, the CDR3 reads TGTGCCAGCAGCCGGGAACAGGGCTATGGCTACACCTTC.

The genes are TRBV6-1 and TRBJ2-7; 7 bases align to TRBD1. V was clipped by 0 bases and J by 3 bases; unmatched bases: 5. The CDR3 has 15 residues. In germline, CDR1 is MNHNS, CDR2 SASEGT. This CDR3 reads CASSEAGQAGYEQYF. The DNA of the CDR3 is TGTGCCAGCAGTGAAGCCGGACAGGCAGGCTACGAGCAGTACTTC.

V is TRBV11-2 and J is TRBJ2-1; 8 bases agree with TRBD1. The J segment lost 6 bases and the V segment lost 3 bases, leaving 7 bases of the junction unmatched. The germline gives CDR1 SGHAT, CDR2 FQNNGV. This CDR3 spans 15 amino acids. CDR3 loop: CASSFQGARGNEQFF. CDR3 bases: TGTGCCAGCAGCTTCCAGGGGGCGAGAGGCAATGAGCAGTTCTTC.

The chain couples TRBV19 to TRBJ1-3; 8 bases fit TRBD1. The trim removed 7 bases at V and 2 bases at J, leaving 7 bases unmatched. Per the germline V gene, CDR1 is LNHDA and CDR2 is SQIVND (reference sequence). The CDR3 is made up of 15 amino acids. The CDR3 nucleotides are TGTGCCAGTAACCCAGGGGGCGGCACTGGAAACACCATATATTTT. It is translated as CASNPGGGTGNTIYF.

The table lists this clone with a few counts. The chain employs TRBV5-1 and TRBJ2-2, with 10 bases lining up with TRBD1. The V and J ends lost 10 bases and 8 bases, in that order; junction bases with no gene match: 11. The CDR3 is 14 amino acids. Germline CDR1 is SGHRS and CDR2 is YFSETQ. CDR3 bases: TGCGCCTCACGCGACAGGGGGCAGGATGGGGAGCTGTTTTTT. It encodes CASRDRGQDGELFF.

The sample holds one count of this clone. This chain connects TRBV28 to TRBJ1-1, with D perhaps matching TRBD1 (5 bases). CDR3 length equals 14 residues. The V and J ends lost 6 bases and 5 bases respectively, with 16 bases between them. Germline V gene data show CDR1 as MDHEN and CDR2 as SYDVKM. CDR3 in amino acids: CASSPGHPRTEAFF. The CDR3, as DNA: TGTGCCAGCAGCCCCGGACACCCGAGAACTGAAGCTTTCTTT. Combining the CDR3 with reference TRBV28 and TRBJ1-1 gives the whole variable domain DVKVTQSSRYLVKRTGEKVFLECVQDMDHENMFWYRQDPGLGLRLIYFSYDVKMKEKGDIPEGYSVSREKKERFSLILESASTNQTSMYLCASSPGHPRTEAFFGQGTRLTVV.

This chain joins TRBV20-1 and TRBJ2-3; 8 nucleotides agree with TRBD2. Germline V CDR1 and CDR2: DFQATT, SNEGSKA (reference sequence). V trimming: 3 bases; J trimming: 1 base; junction bases outside the gene matches: 3. This CDR3 is built from 14 residues. The CDR3 DNA sequence: TGCAGTGCTAGTTCTAGCGGGCGCACAGATACGCAGTATTTT. The encoded protein is CSASSSGRTDTQYF.

Only one count was recorded for this clone. The rearrangement joins TRBV6-5 to TRBJ2-7, with 10 bases aligning to TRBD1. This CDR3 comprises 15 residues. The trim removed 0 bases at V and 8 bases at J, leaving 7 bases unmatched. The germline gives CDR1 MNHEY, CDR2 SVGAGI. The CDR3 region is CASSYSTGQGIKQYF. CDR3 DNA sequence: TGTGCCAGCAGTTACTCGACGGGACAGGGGATCAAGCAGTACTTC.

The chain joins TRBV6-5 to TRBJ1-1; 12 bases line up with TRBD1. The CDR3 has 16 amino acids. With V trimmed by 2 bases and J by 5 bases, 6 bases remained unmatched. CDR1 and CDR2 (germline): MNHEY, SVGAGI. CDR3 residues: CASSYPGQGAKTEAFF. CDR3 in DNA: TGTGCCAGCAGTTACCCGGGACAGGGGGCAAAAACTGAAGCTTTCTTT.

A single count supports this clone. This rearrangement joins TRBV19 to TRBJ2-1; D call uncertain. Trimming removed 5 bases from V and 13 bases from J, with 18 bases in between. Germline V CDR1 and CDR2: LNHDA, SQIVND (reference sequence). This CDR3 spans 13 amino acids. Here the CDR3 DNA reads TGTGCCAGTAGTTTTGGAGCGCCCCCCGAACAGTTCTTC. Encoded protein: CASSFGAPPEQFF.